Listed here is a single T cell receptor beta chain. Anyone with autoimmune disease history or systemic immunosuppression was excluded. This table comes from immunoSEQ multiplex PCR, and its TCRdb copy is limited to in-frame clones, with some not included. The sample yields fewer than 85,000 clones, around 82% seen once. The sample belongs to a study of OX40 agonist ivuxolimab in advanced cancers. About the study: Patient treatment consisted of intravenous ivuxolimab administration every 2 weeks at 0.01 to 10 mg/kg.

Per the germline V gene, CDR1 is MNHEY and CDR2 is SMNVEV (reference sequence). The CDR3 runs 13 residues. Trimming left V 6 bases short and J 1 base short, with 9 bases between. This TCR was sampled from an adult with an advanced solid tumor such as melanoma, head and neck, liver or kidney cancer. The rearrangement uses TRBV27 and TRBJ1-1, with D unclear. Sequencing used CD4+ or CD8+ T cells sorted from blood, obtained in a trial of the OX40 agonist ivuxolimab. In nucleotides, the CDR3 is TGTGCCAGCAGGACGACAACGAACACTGAAGCTTTCTTT. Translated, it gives CASRTTTNTEAFF.